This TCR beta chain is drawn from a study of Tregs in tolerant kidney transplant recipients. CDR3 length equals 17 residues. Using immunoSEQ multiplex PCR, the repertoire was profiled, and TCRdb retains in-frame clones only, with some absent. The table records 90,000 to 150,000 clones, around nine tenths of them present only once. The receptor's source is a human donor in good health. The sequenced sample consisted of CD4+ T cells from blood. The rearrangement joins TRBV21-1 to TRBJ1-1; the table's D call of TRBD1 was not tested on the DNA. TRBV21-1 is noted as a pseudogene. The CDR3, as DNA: TGTGCCAGCAGCAAAGCGCTCTACGCTACAGGGGCCACTGAAGCTTTCTTT. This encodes CASSKALYATGATEAFF.